This paragraph covers one T cell receptor (beta chain) sequence. Its antigen is not known. An equimolar mix of two oligonucleotides served as the beta constant-region primer for TRBC1 and TRBC2. Nested alpha and beta constant-region primers with the SP2 primer drove four PCR rounds on ligated cDNA. From the UMI-ligation and nested PCR reads, TCRdb called clonotypes with MiXCR, one entry per CDR3 protein. The table records about 160,000 distinct CDR3 sequences, roughly 22% of them present only once. This specimen comes from a study of naive and memory T cell subsets. General study findings and limits: A few larger clonotypes appeared in naive repertoires, especially CD8, possibly memory cells re-expressing CD45RA.

The CDR3 consists of 16 residues. Trimming took 5 bases from V and 5 from J; bases not matched to a gene: 7. Germline assignment: CDR1 MNHEY and CDR2 SVGEGT. V is TRBV6-2 or TRBV6-3 and J is TRBJ2-1, with 12 positions matching TRBD2. The material sequenced was naive CD4+ T cells from blood. This sequence originates from a human donor in good health. CDR3 region: CASSLRLAGEDNEQFF. CDR3 coding DNA: TGTGCCAGCAGTCTACGACTAGCGGGAGAGGACAATGAGCAGTTCTTC.